Listed below are T cell receptor beta chains from one sample, sequenced in a study of CD4 T cells in relation to SARS-CoV-2 and coronaviruses. Here immunoSEQ multiplex PCR was the method, and the copy in TCRdb shows in-frame clones only, minus some. Among about 36,000 clones listed, around 80% were seen once. Antigen specificity for these receptors is unknown. The sequenced sample was memory CD4+ T cells from PBMCs, cultured in vitro. These receptors came from an adult with COVID-19. The CDR3 runs from the conserved cysteine through the conserved F or W. Fields, in order: V gene, clone size, J gene, D gene, CDR3 protein, CDR3 DNA. The D gene is left open where the match is weak. Clone size appears in some rows only: once, few, many, or a class for an expanded clone.

v_gene: TRBV6-6
abundance: -
j_gene: TRBJ1-5
d_gene: -
CDR3aa: CANSYYGASNQPQHF
CDR3nt: TGTGCCAACAGTTACTACGGGGCCAGCAATCAGCCCCAGCATTTT

v_gene: TRBV28
abundance: -
j_gene: TRBJ1-3
d_gene: -
CDR3aa: CASSNYYGNTIYF
CDR3nt: TGTGCCAGCAGCAATTATTACGGAAACACCATATATTTT

v_gene: TRBV2
abundance: -
j_gene: TRBJ2-1
d_gene: -
CDR3aa: CASRADLNEQFF
CDR3nt: TGTGCCAGCAGAGCTGATCTAAATGAGCAGTTCTTC

v_gene: TRBV5-1
abundance: -
j_gene: TRBJ1-1
d_gene: -
CDR3aa: CASSSRGTLAFF
CDR3nt: TGCGCCAGCAGCTCTCGGGGGACTCTTGCTTTCTTT

v_gene: TRBV2
abundance: -
j_gene: TRBJ2-1
d_gene: TRBD1
CDR3aa: CASSHYTGADNEQFF
CDR3nt: TGTGCCAGCAGCCACTATACAGGGGCGGACAATGAGCAGTTCTTC

v_gene: TRBV18
abundance: -
j_gene: TRBJ2-3
d_gene: -
CDR3aa: CASSPPISLDTQYF
CDR3nt: TGTGCCAGCTCACCACCGATCAGTCTGGATACGCAGTATTTT

v_gene: TRBV12-3/TRBV12-4
abundance: -
j_gene: TRBJ2-7
d_gene: TRBD2
CDR3aa: CASRTGTTREQYF
CDR3nt: TGTGCCAGCAGGACTGGGACTACCAGGGAGCAGTACTTC

v_gene: TRBV5-1
abundance: -
j_gene: TRBJ2-3
d_gene: -
CDR3aa: CASNRPGSDTQYF
CDR3nt: TGCGCCAGCAATCGACCAGGGTCAGATACGCAGTATTTT

v_gene: TRBV19
abundance: -
j_gene: TRBJ2-5
d_gene: -
CDR3aa: CASSADTGYETQYF
CDR3nt: TGTGCCAGTAGTGCCGATACAGGGTACGAGACCCAGTACTTC

v_gene: TRBV7-3
abundance: -
j_gene: TRBJ2-1
d_gene: TRBD2
CDR3aa: CASAPIAGVPYNEQFF
CDR3nt: TGTGCCAGCGCCCCCATAGCGGGAGTCCCCTACAATGAGCAGTTCTTC

v_gene: TRBV25-1
abundance: -
j_gene: TRBJ2-3
d_gene: -
CDR3aa: CASMTEFSDTQYF
CDR3nt: TGTGCCAGCATGACAGAGTTCTCAGATACGCAGTATTTT

v_gene: TRBV20-1
abundance: -
j_gene: TRBJ2-1
d_gene: -
CDR3aa: CSIEYNEQFF
CDR3nt: TGCAGTATAGAATACAATGAGCAGTTCTTC

v_gene: TRBV19
abundance: medium-sized
j_gene: TRBJ2-7
d_gene: -
CDR3aa: CASSNLDEQYF
CDR3nt: TGTGCCAGTAGCAATCTGGACGAGCAGTACTTC

v_gene: TRBV29-1
abundance: -
j_gene: TRBJ2-1
d_gene: -
CDR3aa: CSVEDLGKNNEQFF
CDR3nt: TGCAGCGTTGAAGATCTCGGAAAAAACAATGAGCAGTTCTTC

v_gene: TRBV25-1
abundance: -
j_gene: TRBJ2-1
d_gene: TRBD2
CDR3aa: CASSAGGLAGVGEQFF
CDR3nt: TGTGCCAGCAGTGCGGGGGGACTAGCGGGAGTCGGTGAGCAGTTCTTC

v_gene: TRBV20-1
abundance: -
j_gene: TRBJ2-7
d_gene: TRBD2
CDR3aa: CSASVFRLAGGYEQYF
CDR3nt: TGCAGTGCTAGTGTTTTTCGGCTAGCGGGAGGGTACGAGCAGTACTTC

v_gene: TRBV6-6
abundance: -
j_gene: TRBJ2-7
d_gene: -
CDR3aa: CASRTLYARVHF
CDR3nt: TGTGCCAGCAGGACTTTATACGCGAGAGTGCACTTC

v_gene: TRBV6-2/TRBV6-3
abundance: -
j_gene: TRBJ2-7
d_gene: -
CDR3aa: CASSGKQGYEQYF
CDR3nt: TGTGCCAGCAGTGGCAAACAGGGCTACGAGCAGTACTTC

v_gene: TRBV9
abundance: -
j_gene: TRBJ2-7
d_gene: -
CDR3aa: CASSVGPDSDSYEQYF
CDR3nt: TGTGCCAGCAGCGTAGGACCGGATTCCGACTCCTACGAGCAGTACTTC

v_gene: TRBV11-3
abundance: -
j_gene: TRBJ2-2
d_gene: TRBD2
CDR3aa: CASSLAGGTGELFF
CDR3nt: TGTGCCAGCAGCTTAGCGGGAGGGACCGGGGAGCTGTTTTTT

v_gene: TRBV5-1
abundance: -
j_gene: TRBJ2-3
d_gene: -
CDR3aa: CASRTAARASLGNSADTQYF
CDR3nt: TGCGCCAGCAGGACAGCAGCGCGGGCCTCACTTGGTAACAGCGCAGATACGCAGTATTTT

v_gene: TRBV2
abundance: -
j_gene: TRBJ2-2
d_gene: -
CDR3aa: CASSESTSSTGELFF
CDR3nt: TGTGCCAGCAGTGAATCGACTAGTTCCACCGGGGAGCTGTTTTTT

v_gene: TRBV2
abundance: -
j_gene: TRBJ2-7
d_gene: TRBD1
CDR3aa: CAVRQGAVFDYEQYF
CDR3nt: TGTGCCGTGCGACAGGGGGCTGTTTTCGACTACGAGCAGTACTTC

v_gene: TRBV7-6
abundance: -
j_gene: TRBJ1-1
d_gene: -
CDR3aa: CASSPRLDLNTEAFF
CDR3nt: TGTGCCAGCAGCCCCCGACTGGATCTGAACACTGAAGCTTTCTTT

v_gene: TRBV5-5
abundance: -
j_gene: TRBJ2-4
d_gene: -
CDR3aa: CASTRTLGERLAKNIQYF
CDR3nt: TGTGCCAGCACTCGGACTTTAGGGGAACGCCTAGCCAAAAACATTCAGTACTTC

v_gene: TRBV10-3
abundance: -
j_gene: TRBJ1-2
d_gene: TRBD1
CDR3aa: CAISESGQGYGYTF
CDR3nt: TGTGCCATCAGTGAGTCAGGACAGGGCTATGGCTACACCTTC